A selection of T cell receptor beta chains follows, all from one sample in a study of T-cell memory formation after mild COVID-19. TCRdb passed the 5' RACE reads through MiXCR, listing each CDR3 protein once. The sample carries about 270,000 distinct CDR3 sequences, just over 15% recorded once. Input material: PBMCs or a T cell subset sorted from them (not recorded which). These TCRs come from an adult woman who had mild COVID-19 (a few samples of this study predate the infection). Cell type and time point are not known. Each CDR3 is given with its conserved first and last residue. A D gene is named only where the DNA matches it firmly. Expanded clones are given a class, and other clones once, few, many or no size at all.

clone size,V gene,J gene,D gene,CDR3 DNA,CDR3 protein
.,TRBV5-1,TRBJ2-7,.,TGCGCCAGCACCTTGGAGGTCAATTCCTACGAGCAGTACTTC,CASTLEVNSYEQYF
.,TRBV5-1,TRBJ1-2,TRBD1,TGCGCCAGCAGCCAGCGTAACCCTTTACAGGGGGGAGGCTACACCTTC,CASSQRNPLQGGGYTF
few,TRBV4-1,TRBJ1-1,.,TGCGCCAGCAGCCAAGATTGGGTACCGGCCGGGCGTAACACTGAAGCTTTCTTT,CASSQDWVPAGRNTEAFF
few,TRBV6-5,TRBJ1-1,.,TGTGCCAGCAGTTACGGGGGCAGGGAGAACACTGAAGCTTTCTTT,CASSYGGRENTEAFF
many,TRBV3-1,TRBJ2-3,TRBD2,TGTGCCAGCAGCCAGCTAAAGCGGGGGGGCGCAGATACGCAGTATTTT,CASSQLKRGGADTQYF
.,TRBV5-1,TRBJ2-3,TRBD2,TGCGCCAGCTTGATCGCCGGGAGGGGCGAAGATACGCAGTATTTT,CASLIAGRGEDTQYF
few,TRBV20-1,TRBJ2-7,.,TGCAGTGCCAGGGGGAGGGTGTCCTACGAGCAGTACTTC,CSARGRVSYEQYF
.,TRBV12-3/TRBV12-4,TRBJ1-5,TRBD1,TGTGCCAGCAGTGTGGGGACAGGAGATAGCAATCAGCCCCAGCATTTT,CASSVGTGDSNQPQHF
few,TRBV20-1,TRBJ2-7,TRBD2,TGCAGTGCTAGAGGGCTAGCGGGCCACTCCTACGAGCAGTACTTC,CSARGLAGHSYEQYF
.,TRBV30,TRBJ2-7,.,TGTGCCTGGAGTGAAGGTGCTACGAGCCGGCAGTACTTC,CAWSEGATSRQYF
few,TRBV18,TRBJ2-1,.,TGTGCCAGCTCACCGTCAGCGAGTGCTGGGCAGTTCTTC,CASSPSASAGQFF
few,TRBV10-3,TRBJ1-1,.,TGTGCCATCAGGATGGACGGCTGGACTGAAGCTTTCTTT,CAIRMDGWTEAFF
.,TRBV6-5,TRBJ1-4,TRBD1,TGTGCCAGCAGTCCTCCGGGACAGTCTAATGAAAAACTGTTTTTT,CASSPPGQSNEKLFF
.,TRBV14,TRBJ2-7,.,TGTGCCAGCAGCCAAGTGAAAGGGGTCGGCTCCTACGAGCAGTACTTC,CASSQVKGVGSYEQYF
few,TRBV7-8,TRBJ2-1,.,TGTGCCAGCGCGCGCAGCTACAATGAGCAGTTCTTC,CASARSYNEQFF
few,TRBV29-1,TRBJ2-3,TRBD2,TGCAGCGTTGGGGGTACTAGCGTTAGCACAGATACGCAGTATTTT,CSVGGTSVSTDTQYF
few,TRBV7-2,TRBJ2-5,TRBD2,TGTGCCAGTAGCCGGACTAGCGGGAGATTTGAGACCCAGTACTTC,CASSRTSGRFETQYF
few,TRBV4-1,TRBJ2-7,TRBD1,TGCGCCAGCAGCCATGACAGGGTCTCAGTGAAGCAGTACTTC,CASSHDRVSVKQYF
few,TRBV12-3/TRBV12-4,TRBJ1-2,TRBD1,TGTGCCAGCAGTTTGGACAGGTGGAGTGGCTACACCTTC,CASSLDRWSGYTF
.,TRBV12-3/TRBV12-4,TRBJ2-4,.,TGTGCCAGCAGTGCGACAGAATTGGCCAAAAACATTCAGTACTTC,CASSATELAKNIQYF
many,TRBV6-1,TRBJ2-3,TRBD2,TGTGCCAGCCAGCGGGAGAATGCAGATACGCAGTATTTT,CASQRENADTQYF
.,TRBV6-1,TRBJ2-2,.,TGTGCCAGCAGTGAATACGGAAGTAACACCGGGGAGCTGTTTTTT,CASSEYGSNTGELFF